The TCR beta chain under discussion was sequenced for a study of cytomegalovirus exposure and HLA in healthy donors. Produced via immunoSEQ multiplex PCR; TCRdb's table is partial and in-frame only. The repertoire holds more than 85,000 clones, with 85% to 95% as singletons. CDR3 length equals 17 residues. V trimming: 2 bases; J trimming: 0 bases; junction bases outside the gene matches: 4. Germline V gives CDR1 WSHSY, CDR2 SAAADI. The material sequenced was PBMCs. The clonotype originates from a woman aged 25 to 39 in good health and CMV-seropositive. The chain recombines TRBV10-2 with TRBJ1-4; TRBD1 matches at 9 bases. For the CDR3, the DNA is TGCGCCAGCAGTGAGGGGGACAGGGTAGCAACTAATGAAAAACTGTTTTTT. It specifies CASSEGDRVATNEKLFF.